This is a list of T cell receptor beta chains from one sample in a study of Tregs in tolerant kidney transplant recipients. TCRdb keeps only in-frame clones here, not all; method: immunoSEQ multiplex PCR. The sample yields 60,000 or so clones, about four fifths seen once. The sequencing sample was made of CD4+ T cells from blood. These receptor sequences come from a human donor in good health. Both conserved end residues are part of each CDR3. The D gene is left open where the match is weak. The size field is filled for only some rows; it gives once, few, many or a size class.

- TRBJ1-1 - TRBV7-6 TGTGCCAGCAGCCCTTCTACATTCACTGAAGCTTTCTTT CASSPSTFTEAFF
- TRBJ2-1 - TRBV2 TGTGCCAGCAGTGTCATAGGAGCTGAGCAGTTCTTC CASSVIGAEQFF
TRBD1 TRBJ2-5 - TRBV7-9 TGTGCCAGCAGCGCGGGACAGGGAGTAAGAGAGACCCAGTACTTC CASSAGQGVRETQYF
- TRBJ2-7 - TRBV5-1 TGCGCCAGCAGCCTGGGACTCAATTCCTACGAGCAGTACTTC CASSLGLNSYEQYF
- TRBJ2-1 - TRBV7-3 TGTGCCAGCAGCTTAACGGGGAGCGAGAGCTCCTACAATGAGCAGTTCTTC CASSLTGSESSYNEQFF
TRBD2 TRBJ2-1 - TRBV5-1 TGCGCCAGCAGCCCTACGATGACTAGCGGGAACAATGAGCAGTTCTTC CASSPTMTSGNNEQFF
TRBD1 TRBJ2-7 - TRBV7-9 TGTGCCAGCAGCCTCACAAGCCGGGACAGTCTTTACTACGAGCAGTACTTC CASSLTSRDSLYYEQYF
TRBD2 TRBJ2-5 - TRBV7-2 TGTGCCAGCAGCTTAGCGGGGGGGAGCCAAGAGACCCAGTACTTC CASSLAGGSQETQYF
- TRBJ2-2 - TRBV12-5 TGTGCTAGTGGGCTACTGTTAGCCGGGGAGCTGTTTTTT CASGLLLAGELFF
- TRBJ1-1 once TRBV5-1 TGCGCCAGCGCCCACTTAGGGGCGAGGGACACTGAAGCTTTCTTT CASAHLGARDTEAFF
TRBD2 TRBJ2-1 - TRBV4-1 TGCGCCAGCCAAGCCAGGCTGGTTGCTAGCGGGAGCGATGAGCAGTTCTTC CASQARLVASGSDEQFF
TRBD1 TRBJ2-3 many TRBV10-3 TGTGCCATCACCGGCCAGGGGGCTTTAGAAGATACGCAGTATTTT CAITGQGALEDTQYF
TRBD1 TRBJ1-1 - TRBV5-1 TGCGCCAGCAGCAGCGACAGGGTCACTGAAGCTTTCTTT CASSSDRVTEAFF
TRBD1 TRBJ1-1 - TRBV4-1 TGCGCCAGCAGCCACGTCCAGGGGGCGGGAAACGAAGCTTTCTTT CASSHVQGAGNEAFF
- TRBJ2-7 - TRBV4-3 TGCGCCAGCAGCCAAACTCCCAAGGGGAACCCCTACGAGCAGTACTTC CASSQTPKGNPYEQYF
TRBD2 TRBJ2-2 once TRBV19 TGTGCCAGTAGTCCCGCCCCGCTAGCGGGATGGAACACCGGGGAGCTGTTTTTT CASSPAPLAGWNTGELFF
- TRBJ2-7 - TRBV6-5 TGTGCCAGCAGTTATTTCGGTGGGAGCTCCTACGAGCAGTACTTC CASSYFGGSSYEQYF
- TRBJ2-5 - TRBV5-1 TGCGCCAGCAGCTCTGGGACCCTCCAAGAGACCCAGTACTTC CASSSGTLQETQYF
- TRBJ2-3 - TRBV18 TGTGCCAGCTCACTTACTGGAGGGCCGACAGATACGCAGTATTTT CASSLTGGPTDTQYF
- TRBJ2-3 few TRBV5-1 TGCGCCAGCAGCTTGGGGGGCTCCACAGATACGCAGTATTTT CASSLGGSTDTQYF
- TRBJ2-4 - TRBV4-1 TGCGCCAGCAGCCAAGGCCGGCTAGCCAAAAACATTCAGTACTTC CASSQGRLAKNIQYF
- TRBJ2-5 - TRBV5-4 TGTGCCAGCAGCCGCGGAGGAGAAGAGACCCAGTACTTC CASSRGGEETQYF
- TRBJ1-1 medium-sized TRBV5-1 TGCGCCAGCAGCTTGGCGATGTCTTGGGCCGAGACTGAAGCTTTCTTT CASSLAMSWAETEAFF
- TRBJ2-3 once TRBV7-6 TGTGCCAGCAGCTTAGCAGGGGACACAGATACGCAGTATTTT CASSLAGDTDTQYF
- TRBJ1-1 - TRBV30 TGTGCCTGGAGTTTCGCTCCGATTGGGGACACTGAAGCTTTCTTT CAWSFAPIGDTEAFF
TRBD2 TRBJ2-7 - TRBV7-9 TGTGCCAGCAGCTTAGGCGGACTAGCGGGAGGGGACTGGTACGAGCAGTACTTC CASSLGGLAGGDWYEQYF
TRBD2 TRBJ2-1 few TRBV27 TGTGCCAGCAGTTCAACCGGGACTAGTCTCCACAATGAGCAGTTCTTC CASSSTGTSLHNEQFF
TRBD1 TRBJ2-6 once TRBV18 TGTGCCAGCTCACTGGGACAGGGCGGCTCTGGGGCCAACGTCCTGACTTTC CASSLGQGGSGANVLTF
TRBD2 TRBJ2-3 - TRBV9 TGTGCCAGCAGCGTCCAACTAGCGGGAACAGATACGCAGTATTTT CASSVQLAGTDTQYF
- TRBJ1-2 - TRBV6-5 TGTGCCAGCAGACTCACAGAAGACTATGGCTACACCTTC CASRLTEDYGYTF
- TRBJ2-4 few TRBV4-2 TGTGCCAGCAGCCAAGATTCGGCCGCGGGGACCAAAAACATTCAGTACTTC CASSQDSAAGTKNIQYF
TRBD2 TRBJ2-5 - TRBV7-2 TGTGCCAGCAGCTTAGTACTAGCGGGGGGGCGAGAGACCCAGTACTTC CASSLVLAGGRETQYF
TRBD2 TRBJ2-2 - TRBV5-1 TGCGCCAGCAGCTCTGGGACTAGCGGGGGCACCGGGGAGCTGTTTTTT CASSSGTSGGTGELFF
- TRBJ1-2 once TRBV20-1 TGCAGTGCTAGGCGGGGAGACTACACCTTC CSARRGDYTF
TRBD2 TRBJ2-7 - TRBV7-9 TGTGCCAGCAGCGCGAGCGGGAGTACCGAGCAGTACTTC CASSASGSTEQYF
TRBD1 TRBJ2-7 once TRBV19 TGTGCCAGTAGGAGGACAGGGCCCTACGAGCAGTACTTC CASRRTGPYEQYF
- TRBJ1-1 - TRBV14 TGTGCCAGCAGCCAAGATGAGGGGAACACTGAAGCTTTCTTT CASSQDEGNTEAFF
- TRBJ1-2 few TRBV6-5 TGTGCCAGCAGTTACTCTGAGTATGGCTACACCTTC CASSYSEYGYTF
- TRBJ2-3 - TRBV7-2 TGTGCCAGCAGCTTCGGCGGTGACCTTAGCGAGCAGTATTTT CASSFGGDLSEQYF
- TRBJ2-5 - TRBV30 TGTGCCTGGAGTGCTAAAAAACAAGAGACCCAGTACTTC CAWSAKKQETQYF
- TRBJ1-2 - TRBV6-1 TGTGCCAGCAGTTCTAGGTCTGGGCTTGGCTATGGCTACACCTTC CASSSRSGLGYGYTF
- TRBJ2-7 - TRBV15 TGTGCCACCAGCAGAGAGGGCAGTATTTACGAGCAGTACTTC CATSREGSIYEQYF
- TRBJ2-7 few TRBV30 TGTGCCTGGAGTGGGGACTGGACCTACGAGCAGTACTTC CAWSGDWTYEQYF
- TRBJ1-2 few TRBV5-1 TGCGCCAGCAGCTTGGACGTGGGTTATGGCTACACCTTC CASSLDVGYGYTF
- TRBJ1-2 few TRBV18 TGTGCCAGCTCTCCGAGAGAGGGCGATGGCTACACCTTC CASSPREGDGYTF
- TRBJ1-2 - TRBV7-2 TGTGCCAGCAGCCCCGACAGCATTAACTATGGCTACACCTTC CASSPDSINYGYTF
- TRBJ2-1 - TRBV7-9 TGTGCCAGCAGCCCCGTCTACAATGAGCAGTTCTTC CASSPVYNEQFF
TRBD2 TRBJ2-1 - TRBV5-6 TGTGCCAGCAGCTTGGGGTTAGCGGGAGTTTGGAAGTTCTTC CASSLGLAGVWKFF
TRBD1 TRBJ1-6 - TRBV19 TGTGCCAGTGGAGACAGGGGACCTTTGGTTTATAATTCACCCCTCCACTTT CASGDRGPLVYNSPLHF
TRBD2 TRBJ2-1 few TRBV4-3 TGCGCCAGCAGCCAAGATCTTGGCGGGAGATACAATGAGCAGTTCTTC CASSQDLGGRYNEQFF
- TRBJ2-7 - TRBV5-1 TGCGCCAGCAGCTCTAATCCTATGTGGGGAGGCTCGCACGAGCAGTACTTC CASSSNPMWGGSHEQYF
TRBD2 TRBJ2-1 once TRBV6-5 TGTGCCAGCAGCTTAACTAGCGGACACTACAATGAGCAGTTCTTC CASSLTSGHYNEQFF
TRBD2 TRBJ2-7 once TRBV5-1 TGCGCCAGCAGCTTGGCCTTAGGGAGCGGGAATCCCTACGAGCAGTACTTC CASSLALGSGNPYEQYF